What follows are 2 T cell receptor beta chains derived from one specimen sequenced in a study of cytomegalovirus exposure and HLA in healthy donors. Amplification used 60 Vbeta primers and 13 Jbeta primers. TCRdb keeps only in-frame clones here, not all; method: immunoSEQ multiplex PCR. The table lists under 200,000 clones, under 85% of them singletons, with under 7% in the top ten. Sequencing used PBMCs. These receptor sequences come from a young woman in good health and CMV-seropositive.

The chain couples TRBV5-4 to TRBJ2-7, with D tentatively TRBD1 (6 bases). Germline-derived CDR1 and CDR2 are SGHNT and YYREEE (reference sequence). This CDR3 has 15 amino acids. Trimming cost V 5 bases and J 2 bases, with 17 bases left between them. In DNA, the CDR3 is TGTGCCAGCAGGGCTAGACAGGACCCCCCCTACGAGCAGTACTTC. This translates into CASRARQDPPYEQYF.

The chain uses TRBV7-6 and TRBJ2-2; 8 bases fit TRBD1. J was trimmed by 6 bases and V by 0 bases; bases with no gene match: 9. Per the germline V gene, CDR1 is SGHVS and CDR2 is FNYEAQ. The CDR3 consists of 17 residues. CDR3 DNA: TGTGCCAGCAGCTTAGCAGGGGGGCAGGGGGCCTCCGGGGAGCTGTTTTTT. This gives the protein CASSLAGGQGASGELFF.